This T cell receptor (beta chain) was recovered during a study of Graves' ophthalmopathy and Graves' hyperthyroidism. The study, taken as a whole, reports: Ophthalmopathy could be told apart from stable hyperthyroidism by a 13-signature model (87.88% sensitivity, around 81% specificity).

TCR beta CDR3 amplification used RNA transcripts. An initial RT-PCR round employing HTBI primers preceded a second-round multiplex PCR. One entry per CDR3 protein results from TCRdb running MiXCR on the multiplex PCR reads. The data hold about 550,000 distinct CDR3 sequences, with roughly 39% observed a single time. The CDR3 sequence is 17 residues long. Germline CDR1 KGHDR, CDR2 SFDVKD. With 3 bases clipped from V and 5 bases from J, the junction kept 11 bases outside the gene matches. This clonotype was observed once. Its cognate antigen is unknown. V and J are TRBV24-1 and TRBJ2-5, with 10 nucleotides matching TRBD1. The source of this sequence is an adult man with Graves' hyperthyroidism. Sequenced sample: peripheral blood or thyroid tissue (not recorded which). This chain's CDR3 is CATSDPVGTGVGETQYF. In nucleotides, the CDR3 is TGTGCCACCAGTGATCCAGTTGGGACAGGGGTCGGGGAGACCCAGTACTTC.